This T cell receptor beta chain was profiled in a study of T cell repertoires in aging, cancer and after chemotherapy. About the study: Paired samples before and after chemotherapy came from glioblastoma patients receiving temozolomide-based therapy. Whole-study results and caveats: The repertoire data cannot show anything about immunological memory following chemotherapy.

TCR beta rearrangements were amplified from peripheral blood genomic DNA. This clonotype is judged medium-sized. Antigen: not known. CDR3 size: 13 residues. Trimming took 0 bases from V and 7 from J, leaving 9 bases between them. Germline V gives CDR1 KGHDR, CDR2 SFDVKD. TRB rearrangements spanning V, D and J were amplified using mixed TRB-A/B primers. Via MiXCR, TCRdb re-called the multiplex PCR reads, giving one row per CDR3 protein. Altogether around 5,600 distinct CDR3 sequences are present, 25% to 35% being singletons, with the ten largest covering roughly a third. The chain uses TRBV24-1 and TRBJ2-7, with unresolved D. The sample taken for sequencing was blood. The TCR sequence derives from a human donor with a solid tumor. The CDR3 reads CATSDLSSGEQYF. The CDR3 region has the DNA TGTGCCACCAGTGATTTGTCCAGTGGTGAGCAGTACTTC.